These 15 T cell receptor beta chains were all obtained from the same sample, sequenced in a study of T cells after yellow fever vaccination. TCRdb analysed the 5' RACE reads with MiXCR anew, one entry per CDR3 protein. The sample comprises tens of thousands of distinct CDR3 sequences, about 11% of which are singletons, and roughly 12% rests with the top ten. Sequenced material: PBMCs, either bulk or a sorted T-cell subset (CD4+, CD8+, memory, or dextramer-sorted; not recorded which), taken around 15 days after the first yellow fever vaccination. These receptors came from a man in his late teens or twenties who received the YFV17D yellow fever vaccine.

This clonotype is medium-sized (0.01 to 0.1%) within its sample. CDR3 sequence: CASSQGTDTQYF. The CDR3 nucleotides are TGTGCCAGCAGCCAGGGCACAGATACGCAGTATTTT. The gene calls are TRBV3-1 and TRBJ2-3, with D uncertain. The germline V gene encodes CDR1 LGHDT and CDR2 YNNKEL (reference sequence). This CDR3 is 12 amino acids long. V lost 3 bases to trimming and J lost 1 base, with 2 bases between them.

The sample holds many counts of this clonotype. The V gene is TRBV9, the J gene TRBJ1-5; perhaps TRBD1 as D (6 bases). The germline V gene has CDR1 SGDLS and CDR2 YYNGEE. The CDR3 has 17 residues. The ends were cut back, 2 bases at V and 0 bases at J, with 15 bases in the middle. The CDR3 DNA follows: TGTGCCAGCAGCGTCGAAGGGGGTCCTCTTAGCAATCAGCCCCAGCATTTT. It translates to CASSVEGGPLSNQPQHF.

This clonotype was seen repeatedly, ten times or more. The rearrangement uses TRBV12-3 or TRBV12-4 and TRBJ1-1; D unclear. This CDR3 contains 15 residues. V lost 3 bases, J lost 0 bases, and 11 bases lay in between. CDR3 residues: CASSLRVGMNTEAFF. The CDR3 DNA sequence: TGTGCCAGCAGTTTGAGGGTGGGAATGAACACTGAAGCTTTCTTT.

Relative to its sample, this clonotype is medium-sized. The V and J genes are TRBV7-2 and TRBJ2-5, with a possible D match to TRBD2 (6 bases). The CDR3 is 12 amino acids. Trimming stripped 8 bases from V and 0 bases from J, with 7 bases between. Per germline, CDR1 SGHTA and CDR2 FQGNSA. The CDR3 nucleotides read TGTGCCAGCGGGGGGTACCAAGAGACCCAGTACTTC. This translates into CASGGYQETQYF.

Notes on this clonotype: One base away lies a much larger clone, so this may be a sequencing read error. This chain joins TRBV18 and TRBJ2-1; 12 nucleotides agree with TRBD2. This CDR3 is built from 16 residues. The junction had 17 bases not matched to a gene; V was cut back by 5 bases and J by 15 bases. Germline loops: CDR1 KGHSH, CDR2 LQKENI. The CDR3 region is CASSSAGTSGWAFPFF. CDR3 DNA: TGTGCCAGCTCATCGGCCGGGACTAGCGGGTGGGCTTTCCCGTTCTTC. Full variable domain (remainder filled in from reference TRBV18 and TRBJ2-1): NAGVMQNPRHLVRRRGQEARLRCSPMKGHSHVYWYRQLPEEGLKFMVYLQKENIIDESGMPKERFSAEFPKEGPSILRIQQVVRGDSAAYFCASSSAGTSGWAFPFFGPGTRLTVL.

This clonotype was detected many times. The genes are TRBV5-6 and TRBJ1-2, with a weak D call TRBD1 (6 bases). The length of the CDR3 is 13 residues. V was cut by 4 bases and J by 5 bases, with 12 bases left in between. CDR1 SGHDT and CDR2 YYEEEE come from the germline V gene. This CDR3 is CASSQVGAYGYTF. In DNA form, the CDR3 reads TGTGCCAGCAGCCAGGTGGGGGCGTATGGCTACACCTTC.

This clonotype was seen ten or more times. This chain's CDR3 is CASSLGAGGPSSQYF. DNA for the CDR3: TGTGCCAGCAGCTTGGGAGCGGGGGGTCCATCGAGTCAGTACTTC. This chain joins TRBV5-4 and TRBJ2-4; 9 bases agree with TRBD2. Trimming removed 0 bases from V and 12 bases from J; junction bases left unmatched: 10. The CDR3 is made up of 15 amino acids. Germline V lookup: CDR1 SGHNT, CDR2 YYREEE (reference sequence).

Concerning this clonotype itself: This could be a read error, since a much larger clone is one nucleotide away. This chain uses TRBV20-1 with TRBJ1-1; D ambiguous. Per the germline V gene, CDR1 is DFQATT and CDR2 is SNEGSKA (reference sequence). Between the trimmed V and J ends, which lost 0 bases and 0 bases, there was a span of 11 bases. The length of the CDR3 is 15 residues. The CDR3 coding sequence is TGCAGTGCTAGAGATAGCGGTTCGGTGAACACTGAAGCTTTCTTT. Translated, it gives CSARDSGSVNTEAFF.

This clonotype was counted ten times or more. The V and J genes are TRBV12-3 or TRBV12-4 and TRBJ1-5; D unresolved. This CDR3 is built from 13 residues. V dropped 3 bases and J dropped 1 base, with 4 bases sitting between them. Here the CDR3 reads CASSLESNQPQHF. The DNA for the CDR3 is TGTGCCAGCAGTTTGGAGAGCAATCAGCCCCAGCATTTT.

This clonotype was seen repeatedly, ten times or more. The junction differs from germline at one of its ends, possibly a read error. J is TRBJ2-5 and V is TRBV7-7; D is perhaps TRBD2 (6 bases). The germline V gene has CDR1 SSHAT and CDR2 FNYEAQ (reference sequence). CDR3 size: 14 residues. The CDR3 spells CASSPWPGVETQYF. Written as DNA, the CDR3 is TGTGCTAGCAGCCCCTGGCCGGGGGTAGAGACCCAGTACTTC.

V usage is TRBV7-2 and J usage is TRBJ2-1; 11 bases line up with TRBD2. V dropped 5 bases and J dropped 6; count of bases not matched to a gene: 6. CDR3 size: 15 residues. Germline assignment: CDR1 SGHTA and CDR2 FQGNSA. The CDR3 nucleotides read TGTGCCAGCAGCCCAGGACTAGCGGGCACCAATGAGCAGTTCTTC. It is translated as CASSPGLAGTNEQFF.

This clonotype has a count of ten or more. The chain combines TRBV6-2 or TRBV6-3 with TRBJ1-1; D not resolved. CDR1 is MNHEY, CDR2 SVGEGT, per germline. V was pared by 1 base and J by 0 bases, with 12 bases between. CDR3 length equals 16 residues. In nucleotides, the CDR3 is TGTGCCAGCAGTTACTACACCCGACGGGTGAACACTGAAGCTTTCTTT. It is translated as CASSYYTRRVNTEAFF.

This clonotype was seen many times. This chain joins TRBV12-3 or TRBV12-4 and TRBJ2-7, with D perhaps matching TRBD1 (5 bases). V was clipped by 6 bases and J by 3 bases, with 12 bases between them. The CDR3 has 13 amino acids. The CDR3 coding sequence is TGTGCCAGCAGCCAAAGGGGATTCTACGAGCAGTACTTC. It specifies CASSQRGFYEQYF.

On this clonotype: A single base separates this from a much larger clone, so it may be a read error. The chain combines TRBV7-2 with TRBJ2-2; TRBD1 might be the D (5 bases). CDR3 length equals 13 residues. Germline V CDR1 and CDR2: SGHTA, FQGNSA. Trimming took 6 bases from V and 4 from J, leaving 9 bases between them. The DNA for the CDR3 is TGTGCCAGCAGGGTAGGGGTCACCGGGGAGCTGTTTTTT. This codes for CASRVGVTGELFF.

In its sample, this clonotype was seen many times. This sequence joins TRBV14 and TRBJ2-1, with D tentatively TRBD1 or TRBD2 (5 bases each). Per the germline V gene, CDR1 is SGHDN and CDR2 is FVKESK. V was cut by 2 bases and J by 0 bases, with 8 bases left in between. This CDR3 is built from 15 residues. The CDR3 protein is CASSQWGSSYNEQFF. The CDR3 DNA follows: TGTGCCAGCAGCCAATGGGGGAGCTCCTACAATGAGCAGTTCTTC.